This T cell receptor (beta chain) was profiled in a study of patients and donors after allogeneic stem cell transplantation. TCRdb analysed the RT-PCR reads with MiXCR anew, one entry per CDR3 protein. The top ten hold 5% to 6.5% of the sample, which has 800,000 to 1,000,000 distinct CDR3 sequences, over 15% seen once. Germline V lookup: CDR1 LGHDT, CDR2 YNNKEL (reference sequence). V lost 5 bases, J lost 2 bases, and 5 bases stayed unmatched. The CDR3 consists of 15 residues. This sequence was found in a human donor who was either an allogeneic HSCT recipient or a stem cell or donor lymphocyte infusion donor (not recorded which). It is not recorded whose cells these are; they may come from a transplant donor. Sequenced sample: blood, either unsorted or a sorted T cell fraction (not recorded which). The V and J genes are TRBV3-1 and TRBJ2-3; 9 bases line up with TRBD1. Written as DNA, the CDR3 is TGTGCCAGCAGCTCCCGGGACAGGGTCACAGATACGCAGTATTTT. This translates into CASSSRDRVTDTQYF.